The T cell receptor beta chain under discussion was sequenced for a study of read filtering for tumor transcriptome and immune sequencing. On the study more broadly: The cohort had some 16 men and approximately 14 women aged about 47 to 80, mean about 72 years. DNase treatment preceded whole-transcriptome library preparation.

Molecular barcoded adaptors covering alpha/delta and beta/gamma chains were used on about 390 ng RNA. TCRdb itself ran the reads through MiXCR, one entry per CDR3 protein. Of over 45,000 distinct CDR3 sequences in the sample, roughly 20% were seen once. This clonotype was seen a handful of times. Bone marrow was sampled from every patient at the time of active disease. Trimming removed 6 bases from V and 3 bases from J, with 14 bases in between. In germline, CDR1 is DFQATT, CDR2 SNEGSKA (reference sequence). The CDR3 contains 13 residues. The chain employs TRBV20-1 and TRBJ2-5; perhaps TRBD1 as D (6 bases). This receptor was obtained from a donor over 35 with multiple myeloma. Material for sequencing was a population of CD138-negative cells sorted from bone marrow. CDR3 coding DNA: TGCAGTGCCAAGGGCGAGGGGGAAGAGACCCAGTACTTC. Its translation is CSAKGEGEETQYF.